Following are 10 T cell receptor beta chains from one sample sequenced in a study of blood T cell repertoires in COVID-19. Profiling relied on immunoSEQ multiplex PCR, and the TCRdb table lists in-frame clones only, not all of them. The sample includes about 420,000 clones, about 90% seen only once; the top ten take 0.8% to 0.9%. The specimen was peripheral blood. Every receptor here comes from a man aged 18 to 30 with COVID-19, enrolled during active disease.

The chain employs TRBV6-2 or TRBV6-3 and TRBJ1-5, with D unclear. V was shortened by 5 bases and J by 10 bases, with 21 bases between the two germline ends. Germline V gives CDR1 MNHEY, CDR2 SVGEGT. The CDR3 spans 15 residues. CDR3 in DNA: TGTGCCAGCAGTGAGGCGTCTGGAAGAATCAGCCCCCAGCATTTT. Protein sequence: CASSEASGRISPQHF.

This chain connects TRBV5-4 to TRBJ1-6; 9 nucleotides line up with TRBD1. CDR1 is SGHNT, CDR2 YYREEE, per germline (reference sequence). V lost 4 bases and J lost 7; bases outside the gene matches: 6. The CDR3 runs 15 residues. This chain's CDR3 is CASSATGQGNSPLHF. The CDR3 DNA is TGTGCCAGCAGCGCAACCGGACAGGGGAATTCACCCCTCCACTTT. The whole variable domain, remainder taken from reference TRBV5-4 and TRBJ1-6, is ETGVTQSPTHLIKTRGQQVTLRCSSQSGHNTVSWYQQALGQGPQFIFQYYREEENGRGNFPPRFSGLQFPNYSSELNVNALELDDSALYLCASSATGQGNSPLHFGNGTRLTVT.

The chain joins TRBV7-9 to TRBJ1-1, with 11 bases matching TRBD1. Per the germline V gene, CDR1 is SEHNR and CDR2 is FQNEAQ (reference sequence). CDR3 size: 17 residues. The V and J ends lost 4 bases and 4 bases, in that order; junction bases with no gene match: 11. The CDR3 nucleotides are TGTGCCAGCAGCTACGGGACAGGGGGTACGGCGAGCACTGAAGCTTTCTTT. Protein: CASSYGTGGTASTEAFF. The full variable domain, its missing parts supplied by reference TRBV7-9 and TRBJ1-1, is DTGVSQNPRHKITKRGQNVTFRCDPISEHNRLYWYRQTLGQGPEFLTYFQNEAQLEKSRLLSDRFSAERPKGSFSTLEIQRTEQGDSAMYLCASSYGTGGTASTEAFFGQGTRLTVV.

The sample holds one count of this clone. The V and J genes are TRBV7-2 and TRBJ1-3, with D possibly matching TRBD1 (5 bases). This CDR3 has 16 residues. The germline CDR1 and CDR2 sequences are SGHTA and FQGNSA. V lost 1 base and J lost 3, with 13 bases in between. The CDR3 region has the DNA TGTGCCAGCAGCTTAGTACAAGGGGTTGTTGGAAACACCATATATTTT. The encoded protein is CASSLVQGVVGNTIYF. Based on the CDR3 plus reference TRBV7-2 and TRBJ1-3, the full variable domain is GAGVSQSPSNKVTEKGKDVELRCDPISGHTALYWYRQSLGQGLEFLIYFQGNSAPDKSGLPSDRFSAERTGGSVSTLTIQRTQQEDSAVYLCASSLVQGVVGNTIYFGEGSWLTVV.

This chain uses TRBV9 with TRBJ2-5, with a possible D match to TRBD2 (6 bases). The CDR3 length is 13 residues. Trimming took 3 bases from V and 1 from J, leaving 7 bases between them. The germline CDR1 and CDR2 sequences are SGDLS and YYNGEE. The CDR3 loop is CASSAGLQETQYF. The CDR3, as DNA: TGTGCCAGCAGCGCGGGACTCCAAGAGACCCAGTACTTC.

V is TRBV5-1 and J is TRBJ1-1; 9 nucleotides agree with TRBD1. Germline trimming cut 4 bases from V and 6 bases from J; bases unmatched to any gene: 10. Germline values: CDR1 SGHRS, CDR2 YFSETQ. This CDR3 comprises 15 residues. Here the CDR3 reads CASSLGQGRGPEAFF. Here the CDR3 DNA reads TGCGCCAGCAGCCTAGGACAGGGGAGAGGACCTGAAGCTTTCTTT.

J is TRBJ2-5 and V is TRBV12-3 or TRBV12-4; tentative D call: TRBD1 (5 bases). V was shortened by 4 bases and J by 5 bases, with 8 bases between the two germline ends. This CDR3 spans 12 amino acids. Here the CDR3 reads CASSWGSETQYF. Written as DNA, the CDR3 is TGTGCCAGCAGTTGGGGCTCGGAGACCCAGTACTTC.

The genes are TRBV15 and TRBJ2-7; 8 nucleotides align to TRBD1. Germline assignment: CDR1 LNHNV and CDR2 YYDKDF (reference sequence). The CDR3 has 15 amino acids. The ends lost 3 bases at V and 6 bases at J; junction bases unmatched: 10. CDR3 region: CATSSEGTGSVEQYF. CDR3 DNA: TGTGCCACCAGCAGCGAAGGGACAGGCTCTGTCGAGCAGTACTTC.

The J gene is TRBJ1-4, the V gene TRBV19; 8 nucleotides align to TRBD1. The ends lost 5 bases at V and 8 bases at J; junction bases unmatched: 10. This CDR3 has 15 residues. Germline V gene lookup returns CDR1 LNHDA and CDR2 SQIVND (reference sequence). The CDR3 DNA is TGTGCCAGTAGTCCCTGGACAGGGAGGTACGAAAAACTGTTTTTT. It is translated as CASSPWTGRYEKLFF.

The rearrangement links TRBV6-1 to TRBJ2-1; 14 bases align to TRBD2. The CDR3 sequence is 16 residues long. V shed 4 bases and J 13 bases; nucleotides not matched to a gene: 12. The germline V gene encodes CDR1 MNHNS and CDR2 SASEGT. CDR3 sequence (DNA): TGTGCCAGCAGTGGACGGACTAGCGGGAGGAGGTTGGAACAGTTCTTC. It yields the protein CASSGRTSGRRLEQFF.